This T cell receptor beta chain derives from a study of OX40 agonist ivuxolimab in advanced cancers. General study findings and limits: Antigen specificity remained undetermined for the expanded peripheral T cells.

The germline V gene encodes CDR1 MNHEY and CDR2 SMNVEV (reference sequence). This CDR3 has 14 amino acids. V shed 4 bases and J shed 0 bases, with 8 bases lying between them. Sequencing used immunoSEQ multiplex PCR; TCRdb keeps in-frame clones, though not all of them. Of approximately 57,000 clones in the sample, roughly 86% were seen once. This clone was seen a single time. The antigen remains unidentified. The sequence was obtained from an adult with an advanced solid tumor such as melanoma, head and neck, liver or kidney cancer. Specimen: CD4+ or CD8+ T cells sorted from blood, collected in a trial of the OX40 agonist ivuxolimab. This rearrangement joins TRBV27 to TRBJ2-3, with no clear D. The CDR3 protein is CASSSDLSTDTQYF. The CDR3 bases are TGTGCCAGCAGTTCGGACCTGAGCACAGATACGCAGTATTTT.